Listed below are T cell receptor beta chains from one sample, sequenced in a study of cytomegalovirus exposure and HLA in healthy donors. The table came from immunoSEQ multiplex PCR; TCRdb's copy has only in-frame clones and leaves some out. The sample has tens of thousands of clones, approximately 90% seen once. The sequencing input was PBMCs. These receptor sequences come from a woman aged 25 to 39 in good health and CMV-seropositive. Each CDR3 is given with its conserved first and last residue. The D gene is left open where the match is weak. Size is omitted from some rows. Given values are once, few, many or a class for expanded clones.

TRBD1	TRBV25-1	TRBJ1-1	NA	TGTGCCAGCAGTGATAGGGCAGGGGGGACTGAAGCTTTCTTT	CASSDRAGGTEAFF
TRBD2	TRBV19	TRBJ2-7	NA	TGTGCCAGTAGGGGGACTAGTCACTACGAGCAGTACTTC	CASRGTSHYEQYF
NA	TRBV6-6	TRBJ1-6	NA	TGTGCCAGCAGTTCCCAGGGGATAAATTCACCCCTCCACTTT	CASSSQGINSPLHF
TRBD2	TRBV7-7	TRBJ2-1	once	TGTGCCAGCAGCCTAGAGAGCGGGAGGGCCTCGAATGAGCAGTTCTTC	CASSLESGRASNEQFF
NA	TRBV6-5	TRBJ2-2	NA	TGTGCCAGTCGGCGACTAGACACCGGGGAGCTGTTTTTT	CASRRLDTGELFF
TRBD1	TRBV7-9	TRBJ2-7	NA	TGTGCCAGCAGTCTTTTGTCAGGGACAGCAGACCACGAGCAGTACTTC	CASSLLSGTADHEQYF
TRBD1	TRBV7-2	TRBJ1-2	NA	TGTGCCAGCAGCTTAGGGGAGGGTAGGGGGACAGGCTATGGCTACACCTTC	CASSLGEGRGTGYGYTF
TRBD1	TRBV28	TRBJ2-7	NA	TGTGCCAGCAGGAAAGACAGGGGCCGGTACGAGCAGTACTTC	CASRKDRGRYEQYF
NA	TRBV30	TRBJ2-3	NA	TGTGCCTGGATCCCGACAGCTAGCACAGATACGCAGTATTTT	CAWIPTASTDTQYF
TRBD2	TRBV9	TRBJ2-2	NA	TGTGCCAGCAGCCCTTTAGCGGGAGTCACTCACACCGGGGAGCTGTTTTTT	CASSPLAGVTHTGELFF
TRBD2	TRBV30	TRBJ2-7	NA	TGTGCCGCCGGACTAGCGGTTGGCTACGAGCAGTACTTC	CAAGLAVGYEQYF
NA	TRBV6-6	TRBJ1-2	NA	TGTGCCAGCAGTTTCGACCTGGACAGTCTTTATGGCTACACCTTC	CASSFDLDSLYGYTF
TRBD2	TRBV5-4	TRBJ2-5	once	TGTGCCAGCAGTTCACAAAGGGGCGGGAGAGCACGAGGCCAAGAGACCCAGTACTTC	CASSSQRGGRARGQETQYF
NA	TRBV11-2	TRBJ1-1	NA	TGTGCCAGCAGCTCCCACTCAGGGGTGAACACTGAAGCTTTCTTT	CASSSHSGVNTEAFF
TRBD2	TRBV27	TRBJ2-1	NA	TGTGCCAGCAGTCCTACCCCTCTTAGCGGGAGGCTGGATGAGCAGTTCTTC	CASSPTPLSGRLDEQFF
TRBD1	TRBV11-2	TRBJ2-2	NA	TGTGCCAGCAGCTTAGTAGGGGGGACAGGGGGCGTCGGGGAGCTGTTTTTT	CASSLVGGTGGVGELFF
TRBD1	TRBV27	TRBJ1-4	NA	TGTGCCAGCAGTTCCCGGGACAGGAATGAAAAACTGTTTTTT	CASSSRDRNEKLFF